This T cell receptor (beta chain) appears in the sequencing data of a study of shared clonotypes between healthy human individuals. The study's findings and limits: Generation probabilities of non-shared clonotypes were lower (relative to those shared by all four donors).

The CDR3 covers 16 residues. The V end was cut by 2 bases, the J end by 5 bases, with 15 bases between. CDR1 is MGHDK and CDR2 is SYGVNS in the germline V gene. Investigators spread the genomic DNA of each subset evenly over several immunoSEQ plates. Sequencing used immunoSEQ multiplex PCR; TCRdb keeps in-frame clones, though not all of them. In the table there are fewer than 3 million clones, around 93% of which are singletons. Details on this clone: Its antigen is currently unknown.

The sample comprised naive CD4+ T cells from PBMCs. Subset indicated: CD45RA+ positively selected. The sequence came from a man aged 18 to 30 in good health. Some clones in this sample may be carry-over from other donors' samples. The chain carries TRBV25-1 and TRBJ1-4; D unresolved. The CDR3 DNA reads as TGTGCCAGCAGTGAAGGCAGGCGAGCCGACAATGAAAAACTGTTTTTT. Translating it yields CASSEGRRADNEKLFF.